This T cell receptor beta chain was retrieved from a study of cytomegalovirus exposure and HLA in healthy donors. Details on this clone: As yet, its antigen is unknown.

Study findings and constraints: In a later analysis, HLA-associated beta chains showed higher expansion and lower generation probabilities than comparable chains.

PCR primers comprised 60 Vbeta and 13 Jbeta primers. Repertoires were generated with immunoSEQ multiplex PCR, while TCRdb's copy carries only in-frame clones and drops some. This sample's clone table lists some 83,000 clones. From germline, CDR1 is LNHDA and CDR2 SQIVND (reference sequence). V lost 5 bases and J lost 6; bases outside the gene matches: 4. The CDR3 runs 15 residues. The sequenced material came from PBMCs. The source of this sequence is a woman between 25 and 40 years old in good health and CMV-seronegative. The chain is built from TRBV19 and TRBJ2-3, with 14 nucleotides matching TRBD2. The CDR3 is CASSSGLAGVDTQYF. Written as DNA, the CDR3 is TGTGCCAGTAGTTCGGGACTAGCGGGAGTTGATACGCAGTATTTT.